The 23 T cell receptor beta chains in this list originate from one sample, sequenced in a study of siplizumab effects on memory and regulatory T cells. Libraries were prepared by immunoSEQ multiplex PCR; TCRdb keeps only in-frame clonotypes and omits some of them. The sample contains approximately 100,000 clones, less than 95% of which appear only once. Source material: Tregs sorted from blood. These receptors were collected from a human donor in good health.

The chain is built from TRBV7-2 and TRBJ2-1; 8 positions match TRBD1. This CDR3 has 15 amino acids. Germline assignment: CDR1 SGHTA and CDR2 FQGNSA. V dropped 4 bases and J dropped 3; count of bases not matched to a gene: 5. This CDR3 is CASSSGTGYYNEQFF. In DNA form, the CDR3 reads TGTGCCAGCAGCTCCGGGACAGGCTACTACAATGAGCAGTTCTTC.

This clone was seen once. This chain uses TRBV11-3 with TRBJ2-2; D ambiguous. This CDR3 is 15 amino acids long. The V end was cut by 3 bases, the J end by 0 bases, with 8 bases between. Germline CDR1 and CDR2: SGHNT and YENEEA. The CDR3 nucleotides read TGTGCCAGCAGCTTGGGTCACGCGAACACCGGGGAGCTGTTTTTT. This gives the protein CASSLGHANTGELFF.

This chain connects TRBV30 to TRBJ2-6; TRBD2 aligns across 10 bases. This CDR3 is 19 amino acids long. Germline-derived CDR1 and CDR2 are GTSNPN and SVGIG (reference sequence). With 0 bases clipped from V and 4 bases from J, the junction kept 12 bases outside the gene matches. The CDR3 DNA is TGTGCCTGGAGTGTAAGGGCTAGCGGGAGACGAGAGGGGGCCAACGTCCTGACTTTC. It encodes CAWSVRASGRREGANVLTF.

V and J are TRBV18 and TRBJ1-2; D is uncertain. There are 14 residues in the CDR3. Deletions cut 3 bases from V and 3 bases from J, with 11 bases between. CDR1 and CDR2 (germline): KGHSH, LQKENI. In DNA, the CDR3 is TGTGCCAGCTCACCCACGGGAGGTGACTATGGCTACACCTTC. Protein product: CASSPTGGDYGYTF.

The rearrangement links TRBV5-1 to TRBJ2-1; D is unresolved. This CDR3 contains 15 residues. Germline lookup yields CDR1 SGHRS and CDR2 YFSETQ. V gave up 0 bases and J gave up 6 bases, with 13 bases separating them. The CDR3 spells CASSLAAGFLNEQFF. In nucleotides, the CDR3 is TGCGCCAGCAGCTTGGCCGCCGGGTTCCTCAATGAGCAGTTCTTC. The variable domain in full, completed from reference TRBV5-1 and TRBJ2-1, reads KAGVTQTPRYLIKTRGQQVTLSCSPISGHRSVSWYQQTPGQGLQFLFEYFSETQRNKGNFPGRFSGRQFSNSRSEMNVSTLELGDSALYLCASSLAAGFLNEQFFGPGTRLTVL.

The chain joins TRBV11-3 to TRBJ2-2, with TRBD2 as a possible D gene (5 bases). The germline V gene encodes CDR1 SGHNT and CDR2 YENEEA. V gave up 3 bases and J gave up 0 bases, with 8 bases separating them. There are 15 residues in the CDR3. As DNA, the CDR3 is TGTGCCAGCAGCTTTACGGGATCGAACACCGGGGAGCTGTTTTTT. Amino acids: CASSFTGSNTGELFF.

The chain has TRBV27 and TRBJ2-3; the D gene is possibly TRBD1 (6 bases). Germline CDR1 is MNHEY and CDR2 is SMNVEV (reference sequence). The CDR3 has 15 amino acids. Trimming left V 2 bases short and J 1 base short, with 10 bases between. CDR3 DNA sequence: TGTGCCAGCAGTTTAGGGGGCTTGGGCACAGATACGCAGTATTTT. Translating it yields CASSLGGLGTDTQYF.

The chain recombines TRBV5-1 with TRBJ2-1; 11 nucleotides match TRBD2. CDR1 SGHRS and CDR2 YFSETQ come from the germline V gene. The CDR3 contains 17 residues. The trim removed 2 bases at V and 3 bases at J, leaving 7 bases unmatched. The CDR3 loop is CASSLPGLAVGYNEQFF. CDR3 bases: TGCGCCAGCAGCTTACCGGGACTAGCGGTCGGCTACAATGAGCAGTTCTTC. Full variable domain (remainder filled in from reference TRBV5-1 and TRBJ2-1): KAGVTQTPRYLIKTRGQQVTLSCSPISGHRSVSWYQQTPGQGLQFLFEYFSETQRNKGNFPGRFSGRQFSNSRSEMNVSTLELGDSALYLCASSLPGLAVGYNEQFFGPGTRLTVL.

This clone has only a few counts. The chain employs TRBV4-2 and TRBJ2-1; TRBD2 matches at 9 bases. Unmatched junction bases numbered 9, after V lost 4 bases and J lost 2 bases. Germline V lookup: CDR1 LGHNA, CDR2 YNFKEQ. This CDR3 spans 17 amino acids. The CDR3 region is CASSPGHLAGAYNEQFF. DNA for the CDR3: TGTGCCAGCAGCCCCGGCCACTTAGCGGGAGCCTACAATGAGCAGTTCTTC.

The gene calls are TRBV2 and TRBJ2-7; D unresolved. Germline CDR1 reads SNHLY; CDR2 reads FYNNEI. This CDR3 comprises 14 residues. With 4 bases removed from V and 2 bases from J, the gap between germline ends came to 12 bases. CDR3 amino acids: CASSGLVRTYEQYF. Here the CDR3 DNA reads TGTGCCAGCAGTGGTTTAGTCAGAACCTACGAGCAGTACTTC.

This sequence joins TRBV7-6 and TRBJ2-6, with TRBD1 identical over 8 bases. Germline V CDR1 and CDR2: SGHVS, FNYEAQ. V shed 2 bases, J shed 2 bases, and the junction held 2 bases outside the gene matches. The CDR3 sequence is 16 residues long. CDR3 protein: CASSLPGGAGANVLTF. In DNA form, the CDR3 reads TGTGCCAGCAGCTTACCAGGGGGCGCTGGGGCCAACGTCCTGACTTTC.

CDR3 sequence reads: CASSNARGQGLSGYTF. The CDR3 region has the DNA TGTGCCAGCAGTAACGCAAGGGGACAGGGTTTGAGTGGCTACACCTTC. The chain carries TRBV28 and TRBJ1-2, with TRBD1 identical over 9 bases. The CDR3 is made up of 16 amino acids. J was trimmed by 7 bases and V by 5 bases; bases with no gene match: 14. CDR1 is MDHEN, CDR2 SYDVKM, per germline.

In nucleotides, the CDR3 is TGCGCCAGCAGCCAAGATTGGCCTATCGTGTGGGGGACCCAGTACTTC. Protein: CASSQDWPIVWGTQYF. This sequence joins TRBV4-1 and TRBJ2-5, with unresolved D. Trimming pared 0 bases from V and 7 bases from J, leaving 18 bases between. The CDR3 runs to 16 residues. From germline, CDR1 is MGHRA and CDR2 YSYEKL.

This chain joins TRBV7-8 and TRBJ2-1; a weak D match, TRBD2 (6 bases). The germline gives CDR1 SGHVS, CDR2 FQNEAQ. V lost 1 base to trimming and J lost 3 bases, with 19 bases between them. This CDR3 is built from 18 residues. CDR3 protein: CASSLGRELALLYNEQFF. The CDR3 nucleotides read TGTGCCAGCAGCTTAGGGAGGGAGCTAGCATTACTCTACAATGAGCAGTTCTTC. The entire variable domain, with the rest obtained from reference TRBV7-8 and TRBJ2-1, is as follows: GAGVSQSPRYKVAKRGQDVALRCDPISGHVSLFWYQQALGQGPEFLTYFQNEAQLDKSGLPSDRFFAERPEGSVSTLKIQRTQQEDSAVYLCASSLGRELALLYNEQFFGPGTRLTVL.

This chain joins TRBV20-1 and TRBJ1-1; D is undetermined. CDR1 and CDR2 from the germline V gene are DFQATT and SNEGSKA (reference sequence). V was shortened by 5 bases and J by 10 bases, with 11 bases between the two germline ends. CDR3 length equals 10 residues. CDR3 nucleotide sequence: TGCAGTGCTGTGGACCTGGGAGCTTTCTTT. Translated: CSAVDLGAFF.

This clone was recorded once. The chain has TRBV7-6 and TRBJ1-5; D not certain. The CDR3 extends over 14 amino acids. V was cut by 6 bases and J by 6 bases, with 15 bases left in between. Per germline, CDR1 SGHVS and CDR2 FNYEAQ. CDR3 protein: CASSLGLGGQPQHF. The CDR3 DNA follows: TGTGCCAGCAGTTTGGGGTTGGGAGGTCAGCCCCAGCATTTT.

The genes are TRBV9 and TRBJ2-3; no reliable D call. V was clipped by 1 base and J by 6 bases, with 9 bases between them. There are 13 residues in the CDR3. Germline loops: CDR1 SGDLS, CDR2 YYNGEE. CDR3 DNA: TGTGCCAGCAGCGTAATTACGGCGGATACGCAGTATTTT. This encodes CASSVITADTQYF.

The CDR3 DNA reads as TGCGCCACCGCGCGACTAGCGGGAAGCACAGATACGCAGTATTTT. It specifies CATARLAGSTDTQYF. The chain is built from TRBV5-1 and TRBJ2-3; TRBD2 matches at 11 bases. The V segment lost 9 bases and the J segment 0 bases; nucleotides outside the gene matches: 6. Germline V gene sequence: CDR1 SGHRS, CDR2 YFSETQ. The CDR3 has 15 amino acids.

This chain connects TRBV19 to TRBJ1-2; D is perhaps TRBD1 (6 bases). V lost 5 bases and J lost 8, with 18 bases in between. CDR1 and CDR2 from the germline V gene are LNHDA and SQIVND (reference sequence). The length of the CDR3 is 14 residues. The CDR3 DNA is TGTGCCAGTAGTCCGGACCTAAACAGGGACGGCTACACCTTC. This encodes CASSPDLNRDGYTF.

This clone was picked up one time. The chain is built from TRBV5-4 and TRBJ2-1; TRBD1 is a possible D gene (6 bases). Germline V gene data show CDR1 as SGHNT and CDR2 as YYREEE (reference sequence). The V end lost 1 base, the J end lost 7 bases, and 12 bases lay between the germline ends. The CDR3 extends over 14 amino acids. CDR3 sequence: CASSLQTTGNEQFF. CDR3 nucleotide sequence: TGTGCCAGCAGCTTGCAAACAACAGGGAATGAGCAGTTCTTC.

The J gene is TRBJ1-5, the V gene TRBV21-1. TRBV21-1 represents a pseudogene. The CDR3 runs 15 residues. The CDR3 DNA is TGTGCCAGCAGCAAGACGGATCTGGGGAATCAGCCCCAGCATTTT. This codes for CASSKTDLGNQPQHF.

This chain uses TRBV5-1 with TRBJ1-1; the D gene is possibly TRBD1 (5 bases). The V gene lost 6 bases and the J gene lost 7 bases, with 10 bases spanning the gap. The CDR3 extends over 11 amino acids. CDR1 is SGHRS and CDR2 is YFSETQ in the germline V gene. CDR3 sequence: CASKRDGEAFF. The CDR3 nucleotides read TGCGCCAGCAAGAGGGACGGTGAAGCTTTCTTT.

The V call is TRBV5-1, the J call TRBJ1-2; 8 positions agree with TRBD1. The length of the CDR3 is 13 residues. Germline assignment: CDR1 SGHRS and CDR2 YFSETQ. V lost 5 bases, J lost 4 bases, and 4 bases stayed unmatched. CDR3 sequence: CASRPGQAYGYTF. CDR3 bases: TGCGCCAGCAGACCGGGACAGGCCTATGGCTACACCTTC.